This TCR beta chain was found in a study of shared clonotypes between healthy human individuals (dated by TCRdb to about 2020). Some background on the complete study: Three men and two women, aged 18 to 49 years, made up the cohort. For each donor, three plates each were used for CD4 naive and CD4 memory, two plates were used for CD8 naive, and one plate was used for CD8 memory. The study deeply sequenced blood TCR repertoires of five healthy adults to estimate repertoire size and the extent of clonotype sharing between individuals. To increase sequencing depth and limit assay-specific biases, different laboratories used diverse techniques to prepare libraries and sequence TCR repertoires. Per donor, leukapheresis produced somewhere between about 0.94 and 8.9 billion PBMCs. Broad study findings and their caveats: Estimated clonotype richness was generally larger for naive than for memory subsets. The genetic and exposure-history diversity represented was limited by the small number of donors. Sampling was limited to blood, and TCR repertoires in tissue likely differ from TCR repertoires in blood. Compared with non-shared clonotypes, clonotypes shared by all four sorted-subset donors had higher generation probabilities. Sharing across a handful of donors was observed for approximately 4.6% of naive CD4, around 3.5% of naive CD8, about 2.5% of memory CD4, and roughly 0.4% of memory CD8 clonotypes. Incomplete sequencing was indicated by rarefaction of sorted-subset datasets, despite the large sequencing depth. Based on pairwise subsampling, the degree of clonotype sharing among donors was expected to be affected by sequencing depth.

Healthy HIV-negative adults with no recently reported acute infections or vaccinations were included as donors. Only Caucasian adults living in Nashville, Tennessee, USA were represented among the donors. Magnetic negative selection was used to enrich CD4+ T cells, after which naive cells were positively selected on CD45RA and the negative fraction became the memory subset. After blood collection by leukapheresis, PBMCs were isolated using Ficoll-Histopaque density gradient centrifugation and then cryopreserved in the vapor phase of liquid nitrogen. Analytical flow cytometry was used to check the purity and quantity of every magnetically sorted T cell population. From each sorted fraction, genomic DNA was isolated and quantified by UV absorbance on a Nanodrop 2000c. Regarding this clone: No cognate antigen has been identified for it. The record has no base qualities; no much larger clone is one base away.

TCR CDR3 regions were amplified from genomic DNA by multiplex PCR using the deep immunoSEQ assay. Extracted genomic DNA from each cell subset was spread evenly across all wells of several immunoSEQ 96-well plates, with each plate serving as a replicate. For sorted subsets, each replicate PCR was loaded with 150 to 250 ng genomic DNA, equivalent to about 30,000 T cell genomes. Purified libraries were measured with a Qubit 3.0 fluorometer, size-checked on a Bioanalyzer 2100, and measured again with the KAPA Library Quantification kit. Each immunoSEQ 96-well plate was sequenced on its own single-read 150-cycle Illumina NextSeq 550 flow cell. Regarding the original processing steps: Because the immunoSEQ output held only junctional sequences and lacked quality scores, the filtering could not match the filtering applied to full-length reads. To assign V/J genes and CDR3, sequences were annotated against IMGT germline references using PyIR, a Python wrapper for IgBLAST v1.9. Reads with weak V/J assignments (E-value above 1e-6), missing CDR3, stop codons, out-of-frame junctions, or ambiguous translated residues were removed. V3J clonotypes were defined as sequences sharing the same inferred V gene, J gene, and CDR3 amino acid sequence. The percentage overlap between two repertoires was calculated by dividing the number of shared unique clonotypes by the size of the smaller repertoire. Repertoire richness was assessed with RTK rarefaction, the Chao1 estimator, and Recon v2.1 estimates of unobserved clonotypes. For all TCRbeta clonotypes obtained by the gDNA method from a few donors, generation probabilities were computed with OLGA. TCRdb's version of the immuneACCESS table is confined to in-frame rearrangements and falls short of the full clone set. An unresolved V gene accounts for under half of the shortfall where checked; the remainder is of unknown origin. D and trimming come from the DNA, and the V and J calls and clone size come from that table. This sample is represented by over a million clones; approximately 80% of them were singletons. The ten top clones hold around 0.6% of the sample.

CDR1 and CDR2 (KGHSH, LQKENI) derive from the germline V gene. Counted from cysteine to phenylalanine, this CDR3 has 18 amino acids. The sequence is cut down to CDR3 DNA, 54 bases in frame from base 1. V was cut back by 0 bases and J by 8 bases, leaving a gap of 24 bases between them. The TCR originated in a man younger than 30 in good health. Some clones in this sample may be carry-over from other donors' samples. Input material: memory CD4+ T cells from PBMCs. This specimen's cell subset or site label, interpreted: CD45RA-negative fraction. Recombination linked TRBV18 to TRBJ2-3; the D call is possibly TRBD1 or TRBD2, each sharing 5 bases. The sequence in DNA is TGTGCCAGCTCACCACCCTCTGAGGCCCGGCTTGGGACGGGTACGCAGTATTTT. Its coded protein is CASSPPSEARLGTGTQYF.